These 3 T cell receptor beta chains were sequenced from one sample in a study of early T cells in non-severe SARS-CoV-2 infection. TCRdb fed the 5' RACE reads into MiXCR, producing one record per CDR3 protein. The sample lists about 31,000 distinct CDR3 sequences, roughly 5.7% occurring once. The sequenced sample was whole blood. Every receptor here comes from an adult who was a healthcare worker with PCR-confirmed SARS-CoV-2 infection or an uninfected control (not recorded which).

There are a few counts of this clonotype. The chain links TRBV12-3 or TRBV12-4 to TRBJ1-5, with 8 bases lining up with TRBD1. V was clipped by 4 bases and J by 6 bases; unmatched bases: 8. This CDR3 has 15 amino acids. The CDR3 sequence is CASSSGQGQFQPQHF. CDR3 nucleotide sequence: TGTGCCAGCAGTTCAGGACAGGGTCAATTTCAGCCCCAGCATTTT.

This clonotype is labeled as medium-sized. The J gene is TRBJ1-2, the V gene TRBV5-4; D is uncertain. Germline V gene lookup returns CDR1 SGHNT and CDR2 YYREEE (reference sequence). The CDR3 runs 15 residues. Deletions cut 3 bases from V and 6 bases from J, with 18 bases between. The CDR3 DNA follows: TGTGCCAGCAGCTCCCCGACCGCAGGCCACCATGGCTACACCTTC. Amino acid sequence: CASSSPTAGHHGYTF.

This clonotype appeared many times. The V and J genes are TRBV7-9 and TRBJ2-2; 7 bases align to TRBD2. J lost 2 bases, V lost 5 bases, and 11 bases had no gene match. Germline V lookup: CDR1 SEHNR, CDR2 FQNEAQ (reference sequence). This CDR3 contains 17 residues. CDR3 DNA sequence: TGTGCCAGCAGCACCTGGGAGGGCCGGTCTAACACCGGGGAGCTGTTTTTT. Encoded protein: CASSTWEGRSNTGELFF.